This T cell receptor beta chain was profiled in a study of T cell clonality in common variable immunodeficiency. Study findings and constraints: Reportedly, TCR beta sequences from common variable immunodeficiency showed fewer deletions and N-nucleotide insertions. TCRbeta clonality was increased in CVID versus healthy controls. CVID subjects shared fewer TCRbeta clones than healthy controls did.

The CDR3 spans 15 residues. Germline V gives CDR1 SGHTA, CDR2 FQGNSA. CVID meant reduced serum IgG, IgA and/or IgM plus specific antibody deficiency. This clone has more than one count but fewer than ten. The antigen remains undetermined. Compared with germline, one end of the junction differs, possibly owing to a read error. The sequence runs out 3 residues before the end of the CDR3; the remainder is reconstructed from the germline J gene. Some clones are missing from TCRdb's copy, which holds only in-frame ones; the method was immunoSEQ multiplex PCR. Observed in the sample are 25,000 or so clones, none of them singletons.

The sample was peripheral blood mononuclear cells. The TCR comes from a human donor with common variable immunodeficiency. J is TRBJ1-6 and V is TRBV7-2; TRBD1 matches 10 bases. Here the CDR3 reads CASSFGTGDKSPLHF. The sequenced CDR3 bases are TGTGCCAGCAGCTTCGGGACAGGGGATAAGTCACCC.